Reported below is one T cell receptor beta chain. The data were produced by immunoSEQ multiplex PCR, yet TCRdb's version contains in-frame clones alone and is incomplete. The table includes some 140,000 clones, about 87% detected once. The data originate from a study of T cell responses to AZD1222 COVID-19 vaccine. V was clipped by 10 bases and J by 6 bases, with 22 bases between them. CDR3 length: 14 residues. CDR1 is MNHNY and CDR2 is SVGAGI in the germline V gene (reference sequence). This chain joins TRBV6-6 and TRBJ2-7; D gene uncertain. Source: peripheral blood, taken on day 0 of AZD1222 vaccination. The receptor was derived from an adult in good health. CDR3 coding DNA: TGTGCCACCCAGGACCTCTCCGGAACTTCCGAGCAGTACTTC. It encodes CATQDLSGTSEQYF.